This record looks at one TCR beta chain sequence and its context. TCRdb analysed the RT-PCR reads with MiXCR anew, one entry per CDR3 protein. There are almost 700,000 distinct CDR3 sequences in the sample; about 14% occur only once, and about 3.9% lies in the top ten. CDR3 length equals 16 residues. The ends were cut back, 7 bases at V and 4 bases at J, with 17 bases in the middle. In germline, CDR1 is MNHEY, CDR2 SVGAGI. The sequenced material came from memory CD4+ T cells from blood. The sequence came from a female donor in good health, serving as a healthy control. The rearrangement joins TRBV6-5 to TRBJ2-6, with D tentatively TRBD1 or TRBD2 (7 bases each). In DNA form, the CDR3 reads TGTGCCAGCAAAGGGGGCGGGAGCGTAGGGGCCAACGTCCTGACTTTC. This codes for CASKGGGSVGANVLTF.